The clone carrying this TCR beta chain has only a few counts. This sample stems from a study of blood T cells in healthy people across ages. Germline CDR1 and CDR2: SGHTA and FQGTGA. CDR3 size: 16 residues. The V end lost 0 bases, the J end lost 2 bases, and 13 bases lay between the germline ends. The study drew donors from healthy Caucasian individuals in Russia aged roughly 6 to 95. The extraction recovered at least 6 micrograms of total RNA per sample. The authors ran a second PCR of about 6 to 11 cycles using a sample-barcoded 5' primer and a J-beta primer mix. TCRdb recomputed calls from the 5' RACE reads with MiXCR, one row per CDR3 protein. Found here are about 1.5 million distinct CDR3 sequences, less than 45% of them singletons; the top ten hold approximately 4.1%.

This receptor was identified in a woman aged 18-35 years in good health. J is TRBJ1-2 and V is TRBV7-3, with a tentative D call TRBD1 (5 bases). The specimen was blood. The CDR3 DNA sequence: TGTGCCAGCAGCTTAACGGTGCAGGGAACGAACTATGGCTACACCTTC. Translated, it gives CASSLTVQGTNYGYTF.